One and the same sample provided the 22 T cell receptor beta chains below, sequenced in a study of preoperative IRX-2 immunotherapy in early breast cancer. Noted treatment: preoperative locoregional IRX-2 cytokine immunotherapy. Only in-frame clones appear in the TCRdb table, and some are missing; sequencing was by immunoSEQ multiplex PCR. The profile shows about 62,000 clones, roughly 94% of them singletons. Sampling was conducted from a patient treated with IRX-2 immunotherapy. These receptor sequences come from a human donor with breast cancer.

The V and J genes are TRBV7-6 and TRBJ1-1; TRBD1 is a possible D gene (6 bases). V was pared by 5 bases and J by 3 bases, with 16 bases between. From germline, CDR1 is SGHVS and CDR2 FNYEAQ. This CDR3 spans 15 amino acids. The CDR3 sequence: CASSVLQGKDTEAFF. In nucleotides, the CDR3 is TGTGCCAGCAGCGTCTTACAGGGAAAGGACACTGAAGCTTTCTTT.

The rearrangement joins TRBV9 to TRBJ2-7; 7 bases line up with TRBD1. The CDR3 spans 13 residues. The V gene end was trimmed by 3 bases and the J gene end by 6 bases; junction bases not matched to a gene: 6. CDR1 SGDLS and CDR2 YYNGEE come from the germline V gene. The CDR3 region has the DNA TGTGCCAGCAGCGCGACAGGGTTGGGCGAGCAGTACTTC. Translated, it gives CASSATGLGEQYF. Supplemented by reference TRBV9 and TRBJ2-7, the full variable domain reads DSGVTQTPKHLITATGQRVTLRCSPRSGDLSVYWYQQSLDQGLQFLIQYYNGEERAKGNILERFSAQQFPDLHSELNLSSLELGDSALYFCASSATGLGEQYFGPGTRLTVT.

The chain joins TRBV28 to TRBJ2-7; no reliable D call. Germline lookup yields CDR1 MDHEN and CDR2 SYDVKM. The CDR3 consists of 13 residues. The V gene lost 2 bases and the J gene lost 2 bases, with 7 bases spanning the gap. The CDR3 loop is CASSLTVPYEQYF. The CDR3 nucleotides read TGTGCCAGCAGTTTAACAGTCCCCTACGAGCAGTACTTC.

The V and J genes are TRBV5-1 and TRBJ2-1, with D possibly being TRBD1 (6 bases). The CDR3 covers 16 residues. V shed 4 bases and J shed 0 bases, with 14 bases lying between them. CDR1 is SGHRS and CDR2 is YFSETQ in the germline V gene. The CDR3 sequence: CASSEQGRGSYNEQFF. In DNA form, the CDR3 reads TGCGCCAGCAGCGAACAGGGAAGAGGCTCCTACAATGAGCAGTTCTTC.

V gene TRBV19 combines with J gene TRBJ1-4; the D is unclear. V was pared by 9 bases and J by 0 bases, with 17 bases between. The length of the CDR3 is 16 residues. In germline, CDR1 is LNHDA, CDR2 SQIVND (reference sequence). The CDR3 protein is CASRDRTESTNEKLFF. CDR3 nucleotide sequence: TGTGCCAGCCGGGATCGTACGGAATCAACTAATGAAAAACTGTTTTTT.

The chain recombines TRBV6-1 with TRBJ1-1, with unresolved D. The CDR3 totals 15 residues. V dropped 2 bases and J dropped 3 bases, with 13 bases sitting between them. Germline CDR1 is MNHNS and CDR2 is SASEGT. The CDR3 DNA sequence: TGTGCCAGCAGTGAATATAGCCTAAGGGACACTGAAGCTTTCTTT. Protein: CASSEYSLRDTEAFF.

This rearrangement joins TRBV18 to TRBJ2-2; 9 bases align to TRBD1. The CDR3 runs 16 residues. Germline values: CDR1 KGHSH, CDR2 LQKENI. The ends lost 3 bases at V and 1 base at J; junction bases unmatched: 3. The DNA for the CDR3 is TGTGCCAGCTCACCCCGGGACAGGGTGAACACCGGGGAGCTGTTTTTT. As protein: CASSPRDRVNTGELFF.

The chain carries TRBV27 and TRBJ2-7; 7 bases fit TRBD1. The CDR3 is made up of 15 amino acids. V was clipped by 5 bases and J by 2 bases; unmatched bases: 9. CDR1 MNHEY and CDR2 SMNVEV come from the germline V gene (reference sequence). CDR3 loop: CASSLAGTETYEQYF. CDR3 DNA: TGTGCCAGCAGTCTCGCCGGGACAGAGACCTACGAGCAGTACTTC.

This chain joins TRBV6-6 and TRBJ2-1; 8 nucleotides match TRBD2. The CDR3 has 15 residues. The V and J ends lost 2 bases and 7 bases, in that order; junction bases with no gene match: 7. Germline CDR1 and CDR2: MNHNY and SVGAGI (reference sequence). Here the CDR3 reads CASSYVSGGLNEQFF. CDR3 in DNA: TGTGCCAGCAGTTACGTTTCGGGGGGGCTAAATGAGCAGTTCTTC.

The chain is built from TRBV5-4 and TRBJ2-3; 7 nucleotides agree with TRBD1. The CDR3 sequence is 16 residues long. Trimming at V came to 4 bases and at J to 4 bases, leaving 12 bases not matched to a gene. CDR1 is SGHNT and CDR2 is YYREEE in the germline V gene (reference sequence). CDR3 in amino acids: CASSPRRDSRADTQYF. Here the CDR3 DNA reads TGTGCCAGCAGCCCGAGAAGGGACAGCCGCGCAGATACGCAGTATTTT.

The chain joins TRBV20-1 to TRBJ2-3, with no clear D. Per germline, CDR1 DFQATT and CDR2 SNEGSKA (reference sequence). This CDR3 spans 11 amino acids. V was cut by 3 bases and J by 5 bases, with 6 bases left in between. The CDR3 here is CSASAIDTQYF. The CDR3 nucleotides read TGCAGTGCTAGTGCCATAGATACGCAGTATTTT.

The chain is built from TRBV6-6 and TRBJ1-2; maybe TRBD1 (5 bases). Germline CDR1 reads MNHNY; CDR2 reads SVGAGI (reference sequence). This CDR3 contains 15 residues. Trimming stripped 6 bases from V and 3 bases from J, with 17 bases between. The CDR3 sequence is CASRVNLGTYYGYTF. The CDR3 coding sequence is TGTGCCAGCAGAGTCAATTTAGGGACCTACTATGGCTACACCTTC.

The V call is TRBV5-5, the J call TRBJ2-3, with D maybe TRBD2 (5 bases). The length of the CDR3 is 15 residues. From germline, CDR1 is SGHKS and CDR2 YYEKEE (reference sequence). The V end was cut by 0 bases, the J end by 0 bases, with 8 bases between. The CDR3 reads CASSLETGSTDTQYF. CDR3 in DNA: TGTGCCAGCAGCTTGGAAACGGGAAGCACAGATACGCAGTATTTT.

This chain's CDR3 is CASRGTGRDAEAFF. The CDR3 DNA is TGCGCCAGCAGGGGGACAGGGAGGGATGCTGAAGCTTTCTTT. This chain joins TRBV10-2 and TRBJ1-1; 9 positions agree with TRBD1. The V and J ends lost 6 bases and 6 bases, in that order; junction bases with no gene match: 8. This CDR3 is built from 14 residues. CDR1 and CDR2 (germline): WSHSY, SAAADI.

V is TRBV7-2 and J is TRBJ1-2; D gene unclear. V lost 3 bases and J 3 bases, leaving 8 bases between the germline ends. CDR3 length: 13 amino acids. Germline V gene lookup returns CDR1 SGHTA and CDR2 FQGNSA. The CDR3 reads CASSFRRYYGYTF. The CDR3 DNA reads TGTGCCAGCAGCTTTAGGCGATACTATGGCTACACCTTC. The complete variable domain, with remaining parts taken from reference TRBV7-2 and TRBJ1-2, reads GAGVSQSPSNKVTEKGKDVELRCDPISGHTALYWYRQSLGQGLEFLIYFQGNSAPDKSGLPSDRFSAERTGGSVSTLTIQRTQQEDSAVYLCASSFRRYYGYTFGSGTRLTVV.

The J gene is TRBJ2-3, the V gene TRBV11-2; no clear D. V gave up 4 bases and J gave up 6 bases, with 14 bases separating them. The CDR3 runs to 14 residues. CDR1 and CDR2 (germline): SGHAT, FQNNGV. The CDR3 nucleotides read TGTGCCAGCAGCTCCAGGATGCGAGGTGATACGCAGTATTTT. This codes for CASSSRMRGDTQYF.

The chain recombines TRBV6-4 with TRBJ2-7; 9 bases agree with TRBD1. The CDR3 consists of 13 residues. Germline loops: CDR1 MRHNA, CDR2 SNTAGT. The ends lost 8 bases at V and 4 bases at J; junction bases unmatched: 6. The CDR3 here is CASPTGQGYEQYF. DNA for the CDR3: TGTGCCAGCCCTACGGGACAGGGTTACGAGCAGTACTTC.

This rearrangement joins TRBV7-2 to TRBJ1-3, with a possible D match to TRBD1 (5 bases). Trimming stripped 3 bases from V and 1 base from J, with 10 bases between. This CDR3 is built from 15 residues. CDR1 and CDR2 from the germline V gene are SGHTA and FQGNSA. The CDR3 loop reads CASSLWTPSGNTIYF. DNA of the CDR3: TGTGCCAGCAGCTTGTGGACACCGTCTGGAAACACCATATATTTT.

The chain joins TRBV2 to TRBJ1-2; D gene uncertain. The CDR3 length is 11 residues. V lost 4 bases and J lost 8, with 8 bases in between. In germline, CDR1 is SNHLY, CDR2 FYNNEI. DNA of the CDR3: TGTGCCAGCAGTGTAGAGGGCGGCTACACCTTC. Its protein product is CASSVEGGYTF. The full variable domain, rest sourced from reference TRBV2 and TRBJ1-2, is EPEVTQTPSHQVTQMGQEVILRCVPISNHLYFYWYRQILGQKVEFLVSFYNNEISEKSEIFDDQFSVERPDGSNFTLKIRSTKLEDSAMYFCASSVEGGYTFGSGTRLTVV.

The rearrangement uses TRBV7-2 and TRBJ1-2, with a possible D match to TRBD1 (5 bases). Per the germline V gene, CDR1 is SGHTA and CDR2 is FQGNSA. This CDR3 comprises 13 residues. V was shortened by 5 bases and J by 5 bases, with 12 bases between the two germline ends. CDR3 in amino acids: CASSIGTVYGYTF. DNA for the CDR3: TGTGCCAGCAGCATAGGGACGGTTTATGGCTACACCTTC.

The chain has TRBV28 and TRBJ2-3; 11 bases are shared with TRBD2. Unmatched junction bases numbered 7, after V lost 7 bases and J lost 4 bases. The CDR3 is 15 amino acids. The germline V gene has CDR1 MDHEN and CDR2 SYDVKM. The CDR3 bases are TGTGCCAGCACTTGGACTAGCGGGTTATCAGATACGCAGTATTTT. Encoded protein: CASTWTSGLSDTQYF.

CDR3 in amino acids: CASSWEPGTLYGYTF. In nucleotides, the CDR3 is TGCGCCAGCAGCTGGGAACCCGGGACTTTGTATGGCTACACCTTC. The chain uses TRBV5-1 and TRBJ1-2; tentatively, D is TRBD1 (5 bases). Trimming stripped 3 bases from V and 5 bases from J, with 17 bases between. The germline V gene has CDR1 SGHRS and CDR2 YFSETQ. This CDR3 comprises 15 residues.